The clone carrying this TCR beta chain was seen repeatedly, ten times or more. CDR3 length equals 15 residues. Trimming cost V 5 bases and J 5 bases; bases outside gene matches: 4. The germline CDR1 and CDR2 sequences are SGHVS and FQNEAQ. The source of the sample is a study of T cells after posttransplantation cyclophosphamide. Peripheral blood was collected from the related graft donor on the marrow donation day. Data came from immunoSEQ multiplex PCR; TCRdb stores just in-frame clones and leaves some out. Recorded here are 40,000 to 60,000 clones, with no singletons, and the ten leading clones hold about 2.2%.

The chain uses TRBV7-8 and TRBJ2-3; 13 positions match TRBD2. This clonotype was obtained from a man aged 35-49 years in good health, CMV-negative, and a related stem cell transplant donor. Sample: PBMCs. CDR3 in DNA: TGTGCCAGCAGCCCACTAGCGGGAGGGAGAGATACGCAGTATTTT. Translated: CASSPLAGGRDTQYF. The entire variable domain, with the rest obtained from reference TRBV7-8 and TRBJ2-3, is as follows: GAGVSQSPRYKVAKRGQDVALRCDPISGHVSLFWYQQALGQGPEFLTYFQNEAQLDKSGLPSDRFFAERPEGSVSTLKIQRTQQEDSAVYLCASSPLAGGRDTQYFGPGTRLTVL.